One and the same sample provided the 6 T cell receptor beta chains below, sequenced in a study of blood T cell repertoires in COVID-19 (dated by TCRdb to 2019 to 2021). Library generation was performed with the immunoSEQ multiplex PCR assay. TCRdb took over this immuneACCESS table, retaining in-frame rearrangements with V and J assigned. Such tables are incomplete; in checked studies, under half of the missing clones stem from an unresolved V gene, and the remainder is unexplained. A total of about 300,000 clones appear in this sample, roughly 90% of them only once. Roughly 6.7% of the sample is held by the ten biggest clonotypes. The specimen was peripheral blood. The receptors were sampled from a man between 18 and 35 years old who had recovered from COVID-19.

This rearrangement joins TRBV6-6 to TRBJ2-2, with D perhaps TRBD1 (5 bases). V was shortened by 1 base and J by 4 bases, with 13 bases between the two germline ends. The CDR3 is 16 residues long. The germline V gene encodes CDR1 MNHNY and CDR2 SVGAGI (reference sequence). In DNA form, the CDR3 reads TGTGCCAGCAGTTACTTCCCTGCAGGGTCCACCGGGGAGCTGTTTTTT. Protein: CASSYFPAGSTGELFF.

The genes are TRBV5-4 and TRBJ1-2, with 8 bases that match TRBD1. The CDR3 contains 15 residues. Germline values: CDR1 SGHNT, CDR2 YYREEE (reference sequence). Trimming removed 0 bases from V and 7 bases from J; junction bases left unmatched: 8. The CDR3, as DNA: TGTGCCAGCAGCTTGGTAGGACAGGGCTCTTCTGGCTACACCTTC. Its protein product is CASSLVGQGSSGYTF. Together with reference TRBV5-4 and TRBJ1-2, the CDR3 gives the full variable domain: ETGVTQSPTHLIKTRGQQVTLRCSSQSGHNTVSWYQQALGQGPQFIFQYYREEENGRGNFPPRFSGLQFPNYSSELNVNALELDDSALYLCASSLVGQGSSGYTFGSGTRLTVV.

The chain employs TRBV18 and TRBJ1-1; perhaps TRBD1 as D (5 bases). With 3 bases removed from V and 2 bases from J, the gap between germline ends came to 10 bases. This CDR3 contains 14 residues. The V gene's germline CDR1 is KGHSH and CDR2 LQKENI. The DNA of the CDR3 is TGTGCCAGCTCACCTCAGGGATTTAACACTGAAGCTTTCTTT. This codes for CASSPQGFNTEAFF. Full variable domain (rest looked up from reference TRBV18 and TRBJ1-1): NAGVMQNPRHLVRRRGQEARLRCSPMKGHSHVYWYRQLPEEGLKFMVYLQKENIIDESGMPKERFSAEFPKEGPSILRIQQVVRGDSAAYFCASSPQGFNTEAFFGQGTRLTVV.

This chain's CDR3 is CASSPRDRRLSNQPQHF. CDR3 bases: TGCGCCAGCAGTCCGCGGGACAGGAGACTTAGCAATCAGCCCCAGCATTTT. The rearrangement joins TRBV23-1 to TRBJ1-5; 8 bases line up with TRBD1. TRBV23-1 is flagged as an ORF with uncertain function. V shed 4 bases and J 0 bases; nucleotides not matched to a gene: 8. The CDR3 contains 17 residues.

This clone was observed a single time. This chain connects TRBV12-3 or TRBV12-4 to TRBJ1-5; 7 bases line up with TRBD1. The CDR3 has 13 amino acids. V was pared by 7 bases and J by 6 bases, with 6 bases of the junction left unmatched. Here the CDR3 reads CASTKGAAQPQHF. The CDR3, as DNA: TGTGCCAGCACCAAGGGGGCTGCTCAGCCCCAGCATTTT.

The gene calls are TRBV9 and TRBJ2-3; tentatively, D is TRBD1 (5 bases). The CDR3 extends over 17 amino acids. The ends were cut back, 0 bases at V and 0 bases at J, with 14 bases in the middle. Germline V CDR1 and CDR2: SGDLS, YYNGEE. In DNA form, the CDR3 reads TGTGCCAGCAGCGTAGCTAAACAGGTTTTTAGCACAGATACGCAGTATTTT. Protein: CASSVAKQVFSTDTQYF.